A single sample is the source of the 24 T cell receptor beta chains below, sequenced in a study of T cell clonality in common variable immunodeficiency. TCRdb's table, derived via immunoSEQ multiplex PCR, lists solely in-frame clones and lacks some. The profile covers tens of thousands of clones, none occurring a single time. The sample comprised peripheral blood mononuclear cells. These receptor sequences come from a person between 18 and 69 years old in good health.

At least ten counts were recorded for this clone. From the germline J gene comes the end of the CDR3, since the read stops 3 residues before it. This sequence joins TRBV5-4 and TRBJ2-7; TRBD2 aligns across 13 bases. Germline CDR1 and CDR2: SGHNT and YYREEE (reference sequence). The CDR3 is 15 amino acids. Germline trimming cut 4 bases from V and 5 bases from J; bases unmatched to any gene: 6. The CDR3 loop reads CASSIAGTSGDEQYF. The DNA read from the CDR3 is TGTGCCAGCAGCATAGCCGGGACTAGCGGGGACGAG.

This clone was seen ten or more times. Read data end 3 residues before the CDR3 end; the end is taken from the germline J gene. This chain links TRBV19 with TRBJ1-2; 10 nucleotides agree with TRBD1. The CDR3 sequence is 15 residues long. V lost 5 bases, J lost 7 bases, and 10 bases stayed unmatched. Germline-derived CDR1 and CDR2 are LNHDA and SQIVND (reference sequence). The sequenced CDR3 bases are TGTGCCAGTAGTCAACTGACAGGGGGCGCGACTGGC. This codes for CASSQLTGGATG. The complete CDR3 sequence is CASSQLTGGATGYTF.

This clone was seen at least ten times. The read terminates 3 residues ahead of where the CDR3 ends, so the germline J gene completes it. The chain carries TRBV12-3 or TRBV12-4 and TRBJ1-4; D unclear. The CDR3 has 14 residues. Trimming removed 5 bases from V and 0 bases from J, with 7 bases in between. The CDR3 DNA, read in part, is TGTGCCAGCAGTCCCACTGCAACTAATGAAAAA. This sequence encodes CASSPTATNEK. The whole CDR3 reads CASSPTATNEKLFF.

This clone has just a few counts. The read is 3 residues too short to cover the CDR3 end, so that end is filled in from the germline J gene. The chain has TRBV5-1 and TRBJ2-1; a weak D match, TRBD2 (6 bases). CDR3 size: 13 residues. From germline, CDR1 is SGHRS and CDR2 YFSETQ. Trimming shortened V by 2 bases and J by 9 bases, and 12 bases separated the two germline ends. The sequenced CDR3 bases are TGCGCCAGCAGCTTCCGTATCGGGGGTGAG. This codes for CASSFRIGGE. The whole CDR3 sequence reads CASSFRIGGEQFF.

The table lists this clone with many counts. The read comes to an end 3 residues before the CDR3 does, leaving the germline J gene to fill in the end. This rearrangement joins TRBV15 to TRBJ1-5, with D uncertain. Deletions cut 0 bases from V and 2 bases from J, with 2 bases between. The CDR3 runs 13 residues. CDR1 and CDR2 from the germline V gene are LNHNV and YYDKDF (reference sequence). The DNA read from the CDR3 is TGTGCCACCAGCAGAGACGGCAATCAGCCC. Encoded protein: CATSRDGNQP. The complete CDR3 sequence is CATSRDGNQPQHF.

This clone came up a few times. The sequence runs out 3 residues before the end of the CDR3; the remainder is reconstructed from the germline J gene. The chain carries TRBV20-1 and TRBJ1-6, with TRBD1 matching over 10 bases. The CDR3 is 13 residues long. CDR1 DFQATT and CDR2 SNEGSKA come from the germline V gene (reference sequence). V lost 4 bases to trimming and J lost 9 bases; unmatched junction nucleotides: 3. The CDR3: CSAIGQGGSPLHF. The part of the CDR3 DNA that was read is TGCAGTGCTATTGGACAGGGGGGTTCACCC.

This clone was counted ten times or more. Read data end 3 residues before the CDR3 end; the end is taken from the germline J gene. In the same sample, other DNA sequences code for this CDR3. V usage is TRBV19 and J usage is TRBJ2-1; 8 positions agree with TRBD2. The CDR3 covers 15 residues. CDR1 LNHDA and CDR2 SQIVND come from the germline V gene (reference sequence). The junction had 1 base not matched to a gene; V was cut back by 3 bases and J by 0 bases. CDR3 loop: CASSIAGGSYNEQFF. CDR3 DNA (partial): TGTGCCAGTAGTATCGCGGGGGGCTCCTACAATGAG.

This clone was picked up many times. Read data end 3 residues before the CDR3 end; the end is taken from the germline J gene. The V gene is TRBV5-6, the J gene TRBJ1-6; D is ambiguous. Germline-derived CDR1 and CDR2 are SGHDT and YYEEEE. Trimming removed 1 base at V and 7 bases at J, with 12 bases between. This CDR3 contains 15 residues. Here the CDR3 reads CASSLLSLENSPLHF. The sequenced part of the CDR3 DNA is TGTGCCAGCAGCTTGTTAAGTTTAGAGAATTCACCC.

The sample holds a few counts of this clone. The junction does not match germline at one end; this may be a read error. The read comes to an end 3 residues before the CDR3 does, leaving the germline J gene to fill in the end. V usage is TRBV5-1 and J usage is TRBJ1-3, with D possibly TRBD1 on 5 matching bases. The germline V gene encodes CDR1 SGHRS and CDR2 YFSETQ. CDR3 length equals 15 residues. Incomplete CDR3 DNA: TGCGCCAGCGGCGCAGGTTGGGGCTCTGGAAACACA. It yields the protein CASGAGWGSGNT. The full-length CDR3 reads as CASGAGWGSGNTIYF.

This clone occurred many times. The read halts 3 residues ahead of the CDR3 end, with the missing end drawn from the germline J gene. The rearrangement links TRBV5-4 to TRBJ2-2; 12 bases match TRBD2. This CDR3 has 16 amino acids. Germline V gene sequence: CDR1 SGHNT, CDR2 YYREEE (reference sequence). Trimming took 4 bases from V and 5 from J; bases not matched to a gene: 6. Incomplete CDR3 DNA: TGTGCCAGCAGCACACGGACTAGCGGGATTACCGGGGAG. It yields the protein CASSTRTSGITGE. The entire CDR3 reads CASSTRTSGITGELFF. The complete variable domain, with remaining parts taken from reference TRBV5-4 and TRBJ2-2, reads ETGVTQSPTHLIKTRGQQVTLRCSSQSGHNTVSWYQQALGQGPQFIFQYYREEENGRGNFPPRFSGLQFPNYSSELNVNALELDDSALYLCASSTRTSGITGELFFGEGSRLTVL.

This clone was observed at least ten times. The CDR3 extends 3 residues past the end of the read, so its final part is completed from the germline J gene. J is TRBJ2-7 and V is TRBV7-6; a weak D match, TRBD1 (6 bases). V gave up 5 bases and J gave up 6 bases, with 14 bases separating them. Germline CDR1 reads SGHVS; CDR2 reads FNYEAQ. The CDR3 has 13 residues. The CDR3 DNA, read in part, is TGTGCCAGCAGCCGAAACAAAGGGGGCGAG. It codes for CASSRNKGGE. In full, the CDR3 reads CASSRNKGGEQYF.

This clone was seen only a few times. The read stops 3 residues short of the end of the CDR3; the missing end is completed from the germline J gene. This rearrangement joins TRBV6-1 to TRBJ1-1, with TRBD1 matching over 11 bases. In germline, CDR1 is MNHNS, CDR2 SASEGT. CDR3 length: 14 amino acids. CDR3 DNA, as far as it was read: TGTGCCAGCAGTGAAGAAGGGACAGGGGGTAGA. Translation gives CASSEEGTGGR. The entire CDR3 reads CASSEEGTGGRAFF.

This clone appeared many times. CDR3 sequence reads: CAWSVWSQGGDIQYF. Partial CDR3 DNA: TGTGCCTGGAGTGTTTGGTCCCAGGGAGGGGACATT. V is TRBV30 and J is TRBJ2-4; 7 positions match TRBD2. Sequencing ends 3 residues short of the CDR3 end; the germline J gene provides the rest. This CDR3 is 15 amino acids long. The trim removed 0 bases at V and 8 bases at J, leaving 10 bases unmatched. Germline V CDR1 and CDR2: GTSNPN, SVGIG (reference sequence). The full variable domain, completed using reference TRBV30 and TRBJ2-4, is SQTIHQWPATLVQPVGSPLSLECTVEGTSNPNLYWYRQAAGRGLQLLFYSVGIGQISSEVPQNLSASRPQDRQFILSSKKLLLSDSGFYLCAWSVWSQGGDIQYFGAGTRLSVL.

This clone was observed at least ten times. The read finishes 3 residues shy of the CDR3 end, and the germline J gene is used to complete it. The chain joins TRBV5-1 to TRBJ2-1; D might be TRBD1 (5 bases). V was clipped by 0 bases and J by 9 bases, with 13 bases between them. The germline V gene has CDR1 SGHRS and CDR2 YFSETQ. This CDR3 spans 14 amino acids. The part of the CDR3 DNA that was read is TGCGCCAGCAGCTTGGAGGCAGGGATCGGTGAG. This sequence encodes CASSLEAGIGE. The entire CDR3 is CASSLEAGIGEQFF.

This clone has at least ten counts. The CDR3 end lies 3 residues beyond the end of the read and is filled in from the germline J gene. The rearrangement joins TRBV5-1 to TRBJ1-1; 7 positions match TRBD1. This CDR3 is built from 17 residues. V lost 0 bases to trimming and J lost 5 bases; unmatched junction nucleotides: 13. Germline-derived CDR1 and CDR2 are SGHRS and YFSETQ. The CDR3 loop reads CASSLGQGTIGRTEAFF. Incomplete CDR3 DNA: TGCGCCAGCAGCTTGGGACAGGGTACTATCGGGCGGACTGAA.

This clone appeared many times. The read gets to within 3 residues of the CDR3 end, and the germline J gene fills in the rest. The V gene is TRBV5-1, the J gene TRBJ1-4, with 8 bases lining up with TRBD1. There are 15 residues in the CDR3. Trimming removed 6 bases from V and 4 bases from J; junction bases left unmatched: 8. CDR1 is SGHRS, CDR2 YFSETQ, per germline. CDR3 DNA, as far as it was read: TGCGCCAGCACCCTGCAGACAGGGGTTAATGAAAAA. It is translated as CASTLQTGVNEK. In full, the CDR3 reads CASTLQTGVNEKLFF.

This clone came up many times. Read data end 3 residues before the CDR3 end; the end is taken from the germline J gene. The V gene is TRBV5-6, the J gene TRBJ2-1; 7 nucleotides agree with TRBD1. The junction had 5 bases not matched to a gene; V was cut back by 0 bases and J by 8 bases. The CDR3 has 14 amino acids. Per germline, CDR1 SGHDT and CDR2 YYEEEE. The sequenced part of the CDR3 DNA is TGTGCCAGCAGCTTGGGACAGGGTGGGCATGAG. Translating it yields CASSLGQGGHE. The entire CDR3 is CASSLGQGGHEQFF. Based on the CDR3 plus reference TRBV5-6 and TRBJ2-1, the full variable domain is DAGVTQSPTHLIKTRGQQVTLRCSPKSGHDTVSWYQQALGQGPQFIFQYYEEEERQRGNFPDRFSGHQFPNYSSELNVNALLLGDSALYLCASSLGQGGHEQFFGPGTRLTVL.

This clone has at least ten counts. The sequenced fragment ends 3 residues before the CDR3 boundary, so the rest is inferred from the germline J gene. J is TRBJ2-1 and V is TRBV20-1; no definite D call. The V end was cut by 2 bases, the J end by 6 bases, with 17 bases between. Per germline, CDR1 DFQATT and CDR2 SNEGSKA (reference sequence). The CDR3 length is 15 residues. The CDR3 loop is CSARSGIGQGNEQFF. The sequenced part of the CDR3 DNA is TGCAGTGCTAGATCAGGAATAGGGCAAGGCAATGAG.

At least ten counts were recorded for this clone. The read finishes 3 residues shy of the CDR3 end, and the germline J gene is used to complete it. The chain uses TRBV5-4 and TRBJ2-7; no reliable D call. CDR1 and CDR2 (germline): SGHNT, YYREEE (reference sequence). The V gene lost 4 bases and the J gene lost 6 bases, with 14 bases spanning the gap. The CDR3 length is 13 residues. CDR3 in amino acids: CASSNKTESEQYF. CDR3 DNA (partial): TGTGCCAGCAGCAATAAGACTGAATCCGAG.

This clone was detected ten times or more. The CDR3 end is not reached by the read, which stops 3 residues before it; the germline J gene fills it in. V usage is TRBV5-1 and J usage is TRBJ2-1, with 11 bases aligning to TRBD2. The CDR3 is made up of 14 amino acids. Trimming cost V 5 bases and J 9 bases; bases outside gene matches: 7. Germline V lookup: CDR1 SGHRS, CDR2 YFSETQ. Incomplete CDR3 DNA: TGCGCCAGCAGTCGTAGCGGGAGGGAGGCTGAG. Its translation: CASSRSGREAE. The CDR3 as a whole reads CASSRSGREAEQFF.

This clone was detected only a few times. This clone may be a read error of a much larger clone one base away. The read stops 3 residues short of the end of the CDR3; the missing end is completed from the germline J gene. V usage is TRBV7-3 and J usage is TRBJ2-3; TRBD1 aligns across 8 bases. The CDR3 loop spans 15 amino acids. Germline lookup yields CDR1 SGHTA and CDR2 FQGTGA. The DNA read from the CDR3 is TGTGCCAGCAGCTTGACAGGGGTGAGCCAAGAGACG. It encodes CASSLTGVSQET. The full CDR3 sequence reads CASSLTGVSQETQYF.

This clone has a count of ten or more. The sequenced CDR3 bases are TGCAGTGCTATACAGGGGGCGCAGGGTCAGCCC. This encodes CSAIQGAQGQP. The full-length CDR3 reads as CSAIQGAQGQPQHF. J is TRBJ1-5 and V is TRBV20-1, with TRBD1 matching over 9 bases. Read sequence stops 3 residues before the CDR3 end, and the germline J gene provides the missing end. Germline V CDR1 and CDR2: DFQATT, SNEGSKA (reference sequence). Trimming took 4 bases from V and 6 from J; bases not matched to a gene: 7. The CDR3 loop spans 14 amino acids.

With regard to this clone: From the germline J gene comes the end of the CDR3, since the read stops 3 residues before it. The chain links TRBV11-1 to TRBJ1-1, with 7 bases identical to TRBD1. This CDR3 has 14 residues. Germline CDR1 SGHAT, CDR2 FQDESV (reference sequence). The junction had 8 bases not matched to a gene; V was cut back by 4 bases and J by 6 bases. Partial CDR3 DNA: TGTGCCAGCAGCTCTAGACAGGGAGGGGCTGAA. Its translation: CASSSRQGGAE. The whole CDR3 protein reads CASSSRQGGAEAFF.

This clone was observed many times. CDR3 bases read: TGCAGTGCTACTTTCGGGGGGTATGATGGC. Residues: CSATFGGYDG. The whole CDR3 protein reads CSATFGGYDGYTF. The chain recombines TRBV20-1 with TRBJ1-2, with D possibly matching TRBD1 (5 bases). The CDR3 end is not reached by the read, which stops 3 residues before it; the germline J gene fills it in. Germline CDR1 and CDR2: DFQATT and SNEGSKA (reference sequence). V was shortened by 4 bases and J by 6 bases, with 15 bases between the two germline ends. CDR3 length: 13 amino acids.